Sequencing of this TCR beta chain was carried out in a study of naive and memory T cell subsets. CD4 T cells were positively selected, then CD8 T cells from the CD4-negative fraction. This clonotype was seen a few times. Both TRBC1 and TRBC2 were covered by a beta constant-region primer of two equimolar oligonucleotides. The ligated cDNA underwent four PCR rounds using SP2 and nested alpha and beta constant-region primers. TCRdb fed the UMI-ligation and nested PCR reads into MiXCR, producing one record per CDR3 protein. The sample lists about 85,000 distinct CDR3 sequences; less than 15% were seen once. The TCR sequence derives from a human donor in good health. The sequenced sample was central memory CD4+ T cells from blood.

In DNA, the CDR3 is TGTGCCAGCAGTCACATCTATGGCTACACCTTC. Translated: CASSHIYGYTF. This chain joins TRBV6-2 or TRBV6-3 and TRBJ1-2; D gene ambiguous. CDR3 length equals 11 residues. The germline gives CDR1 MNHEY, CDR2 SVGEGT. V was shortened by 5 bases and J by 4 bases, with 5 bases between the two germline ends.